This T cell receptor (beta chain) appears in the sequencing data of a study of response to subunit inactivated influenza vaccine. The ends were cut back, 5 bases at V and 5 bases at J, with 24 bases in the middle. Looked up from germline, CDR1 is WNHNN and CDR2 is SYGVQD (reference sequence). This CDR3 has 17 amino acids. TCRdb redid the calling of the RT-PCR reads with MiXCR, one entry per CDR3 protein. The repertoire consists of around 600,000 distinct CDR3 sequences, with approximately 10% occurring once and the leading ten covering roughly 9.6%. The same data also contributed to another study, on T cells expressing NK-cell markers. That report adds: With UMIs, 5'RACE template switching was used to make TCR beta cDNA. All TCR beta repertoires analysed originated from sorted CD3+CD56+NKG2C+, CD3+CD56+NKG2C- and CD3+CD56-NKG2C+ T cells. Each of roughly six donors carried dominant NKG2C+ clonotypes accounting for about 1.0-8% of CD8+ T cells. These clonotypes, the leaders elsewhere, also led the CD3+CD56-NKG2C+ fraction in a handful of donors. Whether expanded NKG2C+ T cell clones were HCMV-specific remained unclear.

This sequence originates from a man between 50 and 59 years old who received an inactivated influenza vaccine. This material consisted of PBMCs from blood, taken on the day of vaccination. The rearrangement uses TRBV10-1 and TRBJ1-1, with D possibly being TRBD1 (5 bases). CDR3 region: CASSSYPSSRGSTEAFF. CDR3 bases: TGCGCCAGCAGTTCATACCCGTCCTCCCGGGGGAGTACTGAAGCTTTCTTT.